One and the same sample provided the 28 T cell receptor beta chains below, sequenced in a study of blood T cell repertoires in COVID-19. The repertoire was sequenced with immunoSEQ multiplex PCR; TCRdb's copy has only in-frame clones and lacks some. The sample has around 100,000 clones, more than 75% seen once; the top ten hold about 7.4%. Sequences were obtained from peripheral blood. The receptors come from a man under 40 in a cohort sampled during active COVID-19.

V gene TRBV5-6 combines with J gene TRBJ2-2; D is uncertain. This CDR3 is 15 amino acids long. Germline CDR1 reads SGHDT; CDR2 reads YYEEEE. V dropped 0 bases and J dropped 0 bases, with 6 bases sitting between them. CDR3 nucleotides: TGTGCCAGCAGCTTGGTCAGCGCGAACACCGGGGAGCTGTTTTTT. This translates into CASSLVSANTGELFF.

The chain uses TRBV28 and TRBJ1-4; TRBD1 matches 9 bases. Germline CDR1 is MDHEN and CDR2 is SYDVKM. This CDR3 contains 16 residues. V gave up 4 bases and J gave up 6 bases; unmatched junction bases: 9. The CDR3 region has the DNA TGTGCCAGCAGTTCGCTACAGGGGGCGCAGGATGAAAAACTGTTTTTT. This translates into CASSSLQGAQDEKLFF. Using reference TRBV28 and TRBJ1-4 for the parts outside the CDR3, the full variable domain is DVKVTQSSRYLVKRTGEKVFLECVQDMDHENMFWYRQDPGLGLRLIYFSYDVKMKEKGDIPEGYSVSREKKERFSLILESASTNQTSMYLCASSSLQGAQDEKLFFGSGTQLSVL.

The CDR3 sequence is CASSLINTFLAKNIQYF. The CDR3 DNA follows: TGTGCCAGCAGCTTAATTAACACGTTCTTAGCCAAAAACATTCAGTACTTC. This chain uses TRBV11-2 with TRBJ2-4; unclear D gene. With 2 bases removed from V and 0 bases from J, the gap between germline ends came to 14 bases. The CDR3 is 17 residues long. Per germline, CDR1 SGHAT and CDR2 FQNNGV. The whole variable domain, filled in from reference TRBV11-2 and TRBJ2-4, reads EAGVAQSPRYKIIEKRQSVAFWCNPISGHATLYWYQQILGQGPKLLIQFQNNGVVDDSQLPKDRFSAERLKGVDSTLKIQPAKLEDSAVYLCASSLINTFLAKNIQYFGAGTRLSVL.

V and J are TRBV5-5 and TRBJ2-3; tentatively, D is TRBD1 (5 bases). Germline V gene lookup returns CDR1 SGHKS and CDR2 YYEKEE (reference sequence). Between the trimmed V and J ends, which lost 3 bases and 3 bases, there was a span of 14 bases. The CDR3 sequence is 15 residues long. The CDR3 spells CASSSAGIGTDTQYF. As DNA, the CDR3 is TGTGCCAGCAGCTCCGCAGGGATAGGTACAGATACGCAGTATTTT.

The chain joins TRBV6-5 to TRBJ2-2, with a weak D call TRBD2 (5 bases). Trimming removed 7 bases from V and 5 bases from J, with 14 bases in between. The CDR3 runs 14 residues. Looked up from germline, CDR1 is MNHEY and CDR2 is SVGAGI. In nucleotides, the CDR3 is TGTGCCAGCAAACTAGTCGTGGGGACCGGGGAGCTGTTTTTT. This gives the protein CASKLVVGTGELFF.

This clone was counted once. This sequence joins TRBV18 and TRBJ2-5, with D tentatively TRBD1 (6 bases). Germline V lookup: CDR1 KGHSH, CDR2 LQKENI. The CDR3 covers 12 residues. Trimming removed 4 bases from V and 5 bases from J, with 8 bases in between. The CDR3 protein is CASSLQGETQYF. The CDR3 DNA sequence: TGTGCCAGCTCACTACAGGGCGAGACCCAGTACTTC. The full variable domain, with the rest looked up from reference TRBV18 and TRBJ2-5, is NAGVMQNPRHLVRRRGQEARLRCSPMKGHSHVYWYRQLPEEGLKFMVYLQKENIIDESGMPKERFSAEFPKEGPSILRIQQVVRGDSAAYFCASSLQGETQYFGPGTRLLVL.

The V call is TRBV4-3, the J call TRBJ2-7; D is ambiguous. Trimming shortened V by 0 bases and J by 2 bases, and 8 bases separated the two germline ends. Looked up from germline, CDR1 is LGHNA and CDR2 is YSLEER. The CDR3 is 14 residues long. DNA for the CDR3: TGCGCCAGCAGCCAAGAATACTCCACCTACGAGCAGTACTTC. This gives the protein CASSQEYSTYEQYF.

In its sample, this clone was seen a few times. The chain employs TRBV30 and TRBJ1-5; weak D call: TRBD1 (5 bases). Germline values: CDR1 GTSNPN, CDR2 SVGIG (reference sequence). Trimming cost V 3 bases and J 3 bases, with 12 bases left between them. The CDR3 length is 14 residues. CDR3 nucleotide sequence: TGTGCCTGGAGCAAAGACAGTTCCAATCAGCCCCAGCATTTT. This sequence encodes CAWSKDSSNQPQHF.

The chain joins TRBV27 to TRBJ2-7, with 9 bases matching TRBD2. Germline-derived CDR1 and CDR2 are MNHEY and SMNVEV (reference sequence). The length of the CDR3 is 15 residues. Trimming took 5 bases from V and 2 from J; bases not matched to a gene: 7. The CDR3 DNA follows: TGTGCCAGCAGTCCCAGCGGGGGGAGCCCCTACGAGCAGTACTTC. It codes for CASSPSGGSPYEQYF.

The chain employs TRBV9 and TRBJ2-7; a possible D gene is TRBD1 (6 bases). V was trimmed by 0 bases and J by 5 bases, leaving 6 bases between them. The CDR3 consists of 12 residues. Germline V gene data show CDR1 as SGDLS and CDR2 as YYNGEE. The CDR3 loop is CASSVEGDEQYF. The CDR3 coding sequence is TGTGCCAGCAGCGTAGAGGGGGACGAGCAGTACTTC.

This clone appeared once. This CDR3 reads CASRGGDSSYEQYF. In nucleotides, the CDR3 is TGTGCCAGCAGAGGAGGGGACAGCTCCTACGAGCAGTACTTC. This chain connects TRBV7-9 to TRBJ2-7; maybe TRBD1 (7 bases). CDR3 length equals 14 residues. Germline-derived CDR1 and CDR2 are SEHNR and FQNEAQ (reference sequence). Trimming removed 6 bases from V and 0 bases from J, with 12 bases in between.

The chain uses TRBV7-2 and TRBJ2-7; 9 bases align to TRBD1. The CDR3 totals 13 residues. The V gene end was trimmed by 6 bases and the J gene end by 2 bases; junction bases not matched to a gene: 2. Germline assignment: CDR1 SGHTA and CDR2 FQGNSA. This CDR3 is CASRGTGTYEQYF. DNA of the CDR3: TGTGCCAGCAGAGGGACAGGGACCTACGAGCAGTACTTC. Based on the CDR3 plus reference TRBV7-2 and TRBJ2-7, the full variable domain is GAGVSQSPSNKVTEKGKDVELRCDPISGHTALYWYRQSLGQGLEFLIYFQGNSAPDKSGLPSDRFSAERTGGSVSTLTIQRTQQEDSAVYLCASRGTGTYEQYFGPGTRLTVT.

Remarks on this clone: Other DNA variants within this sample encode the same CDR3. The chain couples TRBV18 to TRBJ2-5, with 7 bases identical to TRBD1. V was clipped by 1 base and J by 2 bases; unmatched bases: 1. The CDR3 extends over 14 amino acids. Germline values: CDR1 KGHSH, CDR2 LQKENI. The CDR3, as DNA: TGTGCCAGCTCACCACGACAGGGACAAGAGACCCAGTACTTC. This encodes CASSPRQGQETQYF.

The CDR3 DNA sequence: TGTGCCAGCAGTTACAGGGGCCGTTTATACACAGATACGCAGTATTTT. Amino acids: CASSYRGRLYTDTQYF. The chain uses TRBV6-5 and TRBJ2-3, with D perhaps TRBD1 (5 bases). This CDR3 spans 16 amino acids. Trimming stripped 2 bases from V and 2 bases from J, with 14 bases between. CDR1 and CDR2 from the germline V gene are MNHEY and SVGAGI.

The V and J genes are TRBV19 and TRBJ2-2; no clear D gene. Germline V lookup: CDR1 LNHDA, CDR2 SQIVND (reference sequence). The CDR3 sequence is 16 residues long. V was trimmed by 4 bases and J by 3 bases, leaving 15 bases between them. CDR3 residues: CASSTERGGYTGELFF. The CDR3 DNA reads TGTGCCAGTAGTACCGAAAGAGGCGGATACACCGGGGAGCTGTTTTTT. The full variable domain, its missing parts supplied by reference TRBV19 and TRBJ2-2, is DGGITQSPKYLFRKEGQNVTLSCEQNLNHDAMYWYRQDPGQGLRLIYYSQIVNDFQKGDIAEGYSVSREKKESFPLTVTSAQKNPTAFYLCASSTERGGYTGELFFGEGSRLTVL.

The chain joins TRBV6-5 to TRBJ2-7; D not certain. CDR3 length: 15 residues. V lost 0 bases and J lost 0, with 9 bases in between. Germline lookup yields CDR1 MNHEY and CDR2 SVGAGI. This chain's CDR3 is CASSYSASPSYEQYF. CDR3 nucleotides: TGTGCCAGCAGTTACTCGGCCAGTCCCTCCTACGAGCAGTACTTC.

CDR3 residues: CASSYKQETQYF. CDR3 bases: TGTGCCAGCTCATACAAGCAAGAGACCCAGTACTTC. This chain connects TRBV18 to TRBJ2-5, with D uncertain. Trimming stripped 5 bases from V and 2 bases from J, with 6 bases between. The CDR3 runs to 12 residues. The germline gives CDR1 KGHSH, CDR2 LQKENI.

CDR3 protein: CATSRGGGGGDEQYF. In DNA, the CDR3 is TGTGCCACCAGCAGAGGAGGAGGGGGCGGAGACGAGCAGTACTTC. The J gene is TRBJ2-7, the V gene TRBV15; D might be TRBD1 (7 bases). Trimming took off 1 base at V and 5 bases at J, with 15 bases between the two ends. Germline V CDR1 and CDR2: LNHNV, YYDKDF (reference sequence). The CDR3 extends over 15 amino acids.

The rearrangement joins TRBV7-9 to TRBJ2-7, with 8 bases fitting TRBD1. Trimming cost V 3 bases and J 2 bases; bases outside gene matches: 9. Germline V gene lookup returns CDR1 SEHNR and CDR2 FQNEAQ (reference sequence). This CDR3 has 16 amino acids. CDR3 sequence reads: CASSLAGTGLTYEQYF. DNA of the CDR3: TGTGCCAGCAGCTTGGCCGGGACAGGCCTAACCTACGAGCAGTACTTC.

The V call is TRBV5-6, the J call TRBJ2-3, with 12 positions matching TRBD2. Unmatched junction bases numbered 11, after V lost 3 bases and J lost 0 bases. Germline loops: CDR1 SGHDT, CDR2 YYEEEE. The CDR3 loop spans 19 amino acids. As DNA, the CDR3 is TGTGCCAGCAGCTCGGACGGACTAGCGGGGCCCGGTAGCACAGATACGCAGTATTTT. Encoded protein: CASSSDGLAGPGSTDTQYF.

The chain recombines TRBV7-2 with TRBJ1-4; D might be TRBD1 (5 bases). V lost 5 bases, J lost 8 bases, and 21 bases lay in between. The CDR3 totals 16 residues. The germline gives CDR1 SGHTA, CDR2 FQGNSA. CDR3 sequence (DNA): TGTGCCAGCAGCCTGGAGTTGGGGCCGACGGTCGAAAAACTGTTTTTT. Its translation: CASSLELGPTVEKLFF.

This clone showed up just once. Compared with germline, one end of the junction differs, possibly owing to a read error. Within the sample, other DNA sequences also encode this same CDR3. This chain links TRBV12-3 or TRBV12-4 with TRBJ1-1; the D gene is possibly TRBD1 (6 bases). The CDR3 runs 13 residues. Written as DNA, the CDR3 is TGTGCCAGCAGCTTAGGGGGGGGCACTGAAGCTTTCTTT. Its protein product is CASSLGGGTEAFF.

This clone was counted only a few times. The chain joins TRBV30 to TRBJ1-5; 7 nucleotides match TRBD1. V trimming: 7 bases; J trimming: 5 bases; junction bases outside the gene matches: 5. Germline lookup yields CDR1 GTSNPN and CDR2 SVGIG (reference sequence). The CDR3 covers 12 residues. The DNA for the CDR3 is TGTGCCTCCGGACAGGACGATCAGCCCCAGCATTTT. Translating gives CASGQDDQPQHF.

CDR3 amino acids: CASSLGQVFDFF. The CDR3 nucleotides read TGCGCCAGCAGCTTGGGACAGGTTTTCGATTTCTTT. The chain is built from TRBV5-1 and TRBJ1-1; D possibly corresponds to TRBD1 (6 bases). This CDR3 contains 12 residues. Germline V gene lookup returns CDR1 SGHRS and CDR2 YFSETQ. Trimming shortened V by 0 bases and J by 13 bases, and 13 bases separated the two germline ends. Looking up the rest from reference TRBV5-1 and TRBJ1-1 gives the full variable domain: KAGVTQTPRYLIKTRGQQVTLSCSPISGHRSVSWYQQTPGQGLQFLFEYFSETQRNKGNFPGRFSGRQFSNSRSEMNVSTLELGDSALYLCASSLGQVFDFFGQGTRLTVV.

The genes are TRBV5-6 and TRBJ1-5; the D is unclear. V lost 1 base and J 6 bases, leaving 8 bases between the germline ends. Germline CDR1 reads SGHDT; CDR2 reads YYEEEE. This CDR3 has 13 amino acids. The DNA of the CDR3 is TGTGCCAGCAGCTTGAGGGAGGGTCAGCCCCAGCATTTT. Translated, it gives CASSLREGQPQHF.

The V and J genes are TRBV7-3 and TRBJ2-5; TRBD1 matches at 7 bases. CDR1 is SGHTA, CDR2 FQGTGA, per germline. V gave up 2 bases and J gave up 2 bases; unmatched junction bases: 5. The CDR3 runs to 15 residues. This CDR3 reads CASSLQPGGQETQYF. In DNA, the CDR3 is TGTGCCAGCAGCTTACAGCCAGGGGGTCAAGAGACCCAGTACTTC.

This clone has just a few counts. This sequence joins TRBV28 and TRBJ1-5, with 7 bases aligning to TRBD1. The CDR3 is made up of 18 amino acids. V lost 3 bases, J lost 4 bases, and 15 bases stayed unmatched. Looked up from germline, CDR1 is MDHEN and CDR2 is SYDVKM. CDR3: CASSFPGGGQFGNQPQHF. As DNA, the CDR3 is TGTGCCAGCAGTTTCCCAGGGGGTGGGCAGTTTGGAAATCAGCCCCAGCATTTT.

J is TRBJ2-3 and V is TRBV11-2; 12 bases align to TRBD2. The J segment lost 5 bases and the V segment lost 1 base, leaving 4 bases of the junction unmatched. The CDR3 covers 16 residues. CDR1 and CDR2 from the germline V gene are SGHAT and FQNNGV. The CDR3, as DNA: TGTGCCAGCAGCTTAGCTCTAGCGGGGGGGTTAGATACGCAGTATTTT. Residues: CASSLALAGGLDTQYF.